A single sample gave rise to the 17 T cell receptor beta chains below, sequenced in a study of blood T cell repertoires in COVID-19 (dated by TCRdb to about 2020). The method was the immunoSEQ multiplex PCR assay. TCRdb provides this immuneACCESS table in a form limited to in-frame rearrangements. Some clones are lacking; in checked studies, under half of them reflect an unresolved V gene, and why the rest are absent is not known. For this sample the table gives hundreds of thousands of clones, of which around 89% were detected only once. The ten largest clones take up around 12% of the sample. Sequencing was done on a sample of peripheral blood. The source is a woman between 50 and 59 years old with COVID-19, enrolled during active disease.

The chain links TRBV4-2 to TRBJ2-1; tentatively, D is TRBD1 (6 bases). This CDR3 region has 16 residues. V was trimmed by 4 bases and J by 2 bases, leaving 15 bases between them. Germline values: CDR1 LGHNA, CDR2 YNFKEQ. The DNA of the CDR3 is TGTGCCAGCAGCCCCGCTGGGGGCGGTCCCTACAATGAGCAGTTCTTC. It yields the protein CASSPAGGGPYNEQFF.

The rearrangement links TRBV3-1 (or the pseudogene TRBV3-2) to TRBJ2-6; 8 positions match TRBD1. J gave up 0 bases and V 2 bases, and 6 bases lay outside the gene matches. Germline CDR1 is LGHDT and CDR2 is YNNKEL (reference sequence). The CDR3 length is 18 residues. This chain's CDR3 is CASSQWDRPSSGANVLTF. For the CDR3, the DNA is TGTGCCAGCAGCCAATGGGACAGGCCAAGCTCTGGGGCCAACGTCCTGACTTTC.

The chain recombines TRBV27 with TRBJ1-1; the match to TRBD1 covers 9 bases. V gave up 0 bases and J gave up 4 bases; unmatched junction bases: 9. The CDR3 has 17 amino acids. The germline CDR1 and CDR2 sequences are MNHEY and SMNVEV (reference sequence). In DNA form, the CDR3 reads TGTGCCAGCAGTTTATCAGCCCCGGGACAGGGAAGCACTGAAGCTTTCTTT. Residues: CASSLSAPGQGSTEAFF.

The chain combines TRBV5-4 with TRBJ1-2; D call uncertain. With 1 base removed from V and 6 bases from J, the gap between germline ends came to 13 bases. CDR3 size: 14 residues. The germline gives CDR1 SGHNT, CDR2 YYREEE (reference sequence). The chain's CDR3 is CASSLINPGDGYTF. CDR3 nucleotides: TGTGCCAGCAGCTTGATCAATCCGGGAGATGGCTACACCTTC. Using reference TRBV5-4 and TRBJ1-2 for the parts outside the CDR3, the full variable domain is ETGVTQSPTHLIKTRGQQVTLRCSSQSGHNTVSWYQQALGQGPQFIFQYYREEENGRGNFPPRFSGLQFPNYSSELNVNALELDDSALYLCASSLINPGDGYTFGSGTRLTVV.

This chain links TRBV9 with TRBJ2-3, with 12 nucleotides matching TRBD2. This CDR3 region has 20 residues. Germline assignment: CDR1 SGDLS and CDR2 YYNGEE. After removal of 1 base from V and 5 bases from J, the junction contained 17 bases not matched to a gene. The CDR3: CASSVSPQASSGGAGDTQYF. CDR3 in DNA: TGTGCCAGCAGCGTAAGCCCCCAAGCGTCTAGCGGGGGGGCCGGAGATACGCAGTATTTT.

The rearrangement links TRBV6-5 to TRBJ1-2; D not resolved. CDR3 length equals 15 residues. V lost 6 bases to trimming and J lost 6 bases, with 20 bases between them. The germline CDR1 and CDR2 sequences are MNHEY and SVGAGI. In nucleotides, the CDR3 is TGTGCCAGCAGCGAGGGTGGGGTTCTCGGGGATGGCTACACCTTC. Its translation is CASSEGGVLGDGYTF.

This rearrangement joins TRBV7-8 to TRBJ1-5; D unresolved. In germline, CDR1 is SGHVS, CDR2 FQNEAQ. The CDR3 length is 14 residues. V was shortened by 1 base and J by 7 bases, with 11 bases between the two germline ends. The CDR3 loop reads CASSLGARGQPQHF. DNA for the CDR3: TGTGCCAGCAGCTTAGGGGCGCGGGGACAGCCCCAGCATTTT.

The J gene is TRBJ1-5, the V gene TRBV18, with 7 bases identical to TRBD1. J lost 7 bases, V lost 3 bases, and 12 bases had no gene match. Germline V gives CDR1 KGHSH, CDR2 LQKENI. CDR3 length equals 16 residues. The CDR3 here is CASSPTLQGPEQPQHF. The CDR3 DNA is TGTGCCAGCTCACCGACCTTACAGGGGCCGGAACAGCCCCAGCATTTT. Looking up the rest from reference TRBV18 and TRBJ1-5 gives the full variable domain: NAGVMQNPRHLVRRRGQEARLRCSPMKGHSHVYWYRQLPEEGLKFMVYLQKENIIDESGMPKERFSAEFPKEGPSILRIQQVVRGDSAAYFCASSPTLQGPEQPQHFGDGTRLSIL.

J is TRBJ1-2 and V is TRBV5-5; no clear D. This CDR3 is built from 13 residues. The germline CDR1 and CDR2 sequences are SGHKS and YYEKEE (reference sequence). Trimming removed 2 bases at V and 5 bases at J, with 10 bases between. CDR3 sequence: CASSLGDRYGYTF. For the CDR3, the DNA is TGTGCCAGCAGCTTAGGAGATCGGTATGGCTACACCTTC.

This chain connects TRBV9 to TRBJ1-6, with 8 bases that match TRBD1. This CDR3 spans 15 amino acids. The germline gives CDR1 SGDLS, CDR2 YYNGEE. Trimming cost V 3 bases and J 8 bases; bases outside gene matches: 7. The CDR3 loop is CASSGPDRGDSPLHF. CDR3 DNA: TGTGCCAGCAGCGGACCCGACAGGGGAGATTCACCCCTCCACTTT.

This clone was observed a single time. The chain links TRBV28 to TRBJ1-2; maybe TRBD1 (6 bases). Germline CDR1 MDHEN, CDR2 SYDVKM. The CDR3 is 14 residues long. Trimming took 4 bases from V and 4 from J, leaving 13 bases between them. The CDR3 DNA follows: TGTGCCAGCAGTTCACTCCCCAGGGGCTATGGCTACACCTTC. Translating it yields CASSSLPRGYGYTF.

The chain links TRBV29-1 to TRBJ1-1; D perhaps matches TRBD1 (6 bases). CDR1 and CDR2 (germline): SQVTM, ANQGSEA. Deletions cut 4 bases from V and 5 bases from J, with 14 bases between. This CDR3 has 13 residues. CDR3 coding DNA: TGCAGCGTTGGAACAGGGACGAGGACTGAAGCTTTCTTT. Its translation: CSVGTGTRTEAFF.

The chain employs TRBV12-5 and TRBJ1-4; TRBD1 is a possible D gene (6 bases). The CDR3 totals 14 residues. Germline CDR1 reads LGHNT; CDR2 reads FRNRAP. Trimming left V 7 bases short and J 6 bases short, with 15 bases between. The CDR3 spells CASVSDRSDEKLFF. The CDR3 DNA sequence: TGTGCTAGTGTTTCAGACAGGTCTGATGAAAAACTGTTTTTT.

The rearrangement links TRBV5-4 to TRBJ2-5, with D possibly being TRBD1 (5 bases). CDR1 SGHNT and CDR2 YYREEE come from the germline V gene (reference sequence). The ends were cut back, 0 bases at V and 2 bases at J, with 8 bases in the middle. This CDR3 comprises 14 residues. CDR3 DNA: TGTGCCAGCAGCTTGGCGACAGATCAAGAGACCCAGTACTTC. Translation: CASSLATDQETQYF.

The CDR3 DNA follows: TGTGCCACTAGACAGGGAGGCACTGAAGCTTTCTTT. It translates to CATRQGGTEAFF. V gene TRBV15 combines with J gene TRBJ1-1, with TRBD1 matching 7 bases. In germline, CDR1 is LNHNV, CDR2 YYDKDF (reference sequence). V dropped 9 bases and J dropped 4; count of bases not matched to a gene: 5. The CDR3 is 12 residues long.

The chain carries TRBV7-6 and TRBJ1-2, with 8 bases fitting TRBD1. Germline V gene data show CDR1 as SGHVS and CDR2 as FNYEAQ. This CDR3 is 15 amino acids long. V shed 2 bases, J shed 5 bases, and the junction held 7 bases outside the gene matches. The CDR3 bases are TGTGCCAGCAGCTTAATCAGGGACAGGATGTATGGCTACACCTTC. Its translation: CASSLIRDRMYGYTF.

The rearrangement uses TRBV11-2 and TRBJ1-2, with D tentatively TRBD1 (5 bases). The CDR3 spans 17 residues. The ends were cut back, 4 bases at V and 1 base at J, with 19 bases in the middle. Looked up from germline, CDR1 is SGHAT and CDR2 is FQNNGV. This CDR3 reads CASSSHSGQGFNYGYTF. Here the CDR3 DNA reads TGTGCCAGCAGCTCACATTCCGGCCAGGGCTTTAACTATGGCTACACCTTC.